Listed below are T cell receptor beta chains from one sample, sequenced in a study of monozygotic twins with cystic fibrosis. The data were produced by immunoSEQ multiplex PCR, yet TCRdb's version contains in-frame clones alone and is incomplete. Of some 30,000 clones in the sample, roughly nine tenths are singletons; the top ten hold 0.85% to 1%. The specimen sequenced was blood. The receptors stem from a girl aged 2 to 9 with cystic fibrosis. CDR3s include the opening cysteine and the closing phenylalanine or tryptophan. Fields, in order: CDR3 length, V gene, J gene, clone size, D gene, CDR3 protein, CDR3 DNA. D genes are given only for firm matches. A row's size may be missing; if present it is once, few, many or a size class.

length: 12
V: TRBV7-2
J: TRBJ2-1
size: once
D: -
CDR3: CASSFSYNEQFF
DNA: TGTGCCAGCAGCTTTTCCTACAATGAGCAGTTCTTC

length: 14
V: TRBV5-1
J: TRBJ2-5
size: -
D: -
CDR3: CASSLGDGRETQYF
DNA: TGCGCCAGCAGCTTGGGAGACGGTCGGGAGACCCAGTACTTC

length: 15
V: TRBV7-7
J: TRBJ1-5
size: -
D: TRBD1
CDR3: CASRLGQGCNQPQHF
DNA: TGTGCCAGCAGATTAGGACAGGGATGCAATCAGCCCCAGCATTTT

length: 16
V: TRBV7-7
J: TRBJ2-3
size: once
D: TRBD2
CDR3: CASSLGLAGGSDTQYF
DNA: TGTGCCAGCAGCTTGGGACTAGCGGGAGGAAGCGATACGCAGTATTTT

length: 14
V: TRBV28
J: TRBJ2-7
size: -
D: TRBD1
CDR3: CASRPGQGVGEQYF
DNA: TGTGCCAGCAGACCGGGACAGGGTGTGGGCGAGCAGTACTTC

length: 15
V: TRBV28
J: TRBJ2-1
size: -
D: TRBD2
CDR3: CATLTYSGNYNEQFF
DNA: TGTGCCACCTTGACATATAGCGGGAACTACAATGAGCAGTTCTTC

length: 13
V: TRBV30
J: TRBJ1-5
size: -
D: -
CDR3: CAWRDSVNQPQHF
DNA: TGTGCCTGGAGGGACAGTGTCAATCAGCCCCAGCATTTT

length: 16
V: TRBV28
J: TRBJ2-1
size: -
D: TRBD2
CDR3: CASSPRLAGQYNEQFF
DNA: TGTGCCAGCAGTCCCCGACTAGCGGGACAATACAATGAGCAGTTCTTC

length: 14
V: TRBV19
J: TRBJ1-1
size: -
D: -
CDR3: CASSITPGRDEAFF
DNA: TGTGCCAGTAGTATTACCCCAGGGAGGGATGAAGCTTTCTTT

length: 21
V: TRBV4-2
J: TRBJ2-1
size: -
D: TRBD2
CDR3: CASSQEDRLGLAGVTYNEQFF
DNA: TGTGCCAGCAGCCAAGAGGACCGACTAGGACTAGCGGGAGTAACGTACAATGAGCAGTTCTTC

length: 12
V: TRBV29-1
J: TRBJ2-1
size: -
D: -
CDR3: CSVRTEVGEQFF
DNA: TGCAGCGTGAGGACAGAGGTGGGTGAGCAGTTCTTC